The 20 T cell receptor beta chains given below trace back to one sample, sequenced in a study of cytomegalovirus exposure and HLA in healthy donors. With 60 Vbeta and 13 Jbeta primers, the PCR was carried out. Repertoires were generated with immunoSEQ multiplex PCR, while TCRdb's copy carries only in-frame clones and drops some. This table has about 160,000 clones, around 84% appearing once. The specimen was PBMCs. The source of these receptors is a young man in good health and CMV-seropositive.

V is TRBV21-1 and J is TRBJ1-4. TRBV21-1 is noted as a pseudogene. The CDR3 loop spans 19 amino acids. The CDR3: CASSKRGGWGVSTNEKLFF. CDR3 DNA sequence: TGTGCCAGCAGCAAAAGGGGGGGGTGGGGGGTTTCAACTAATGAAAAACTGTTTTTT.

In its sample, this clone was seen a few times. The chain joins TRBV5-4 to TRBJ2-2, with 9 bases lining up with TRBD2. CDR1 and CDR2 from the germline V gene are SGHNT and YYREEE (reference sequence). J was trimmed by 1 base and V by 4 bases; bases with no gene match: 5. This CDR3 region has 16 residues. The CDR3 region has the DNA TGTGCCAGCAGCCCCTTAGCGGGGGTGAACACCGGGGAGCTGTTTTTT. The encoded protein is CASSPLAGVNTGELFF.

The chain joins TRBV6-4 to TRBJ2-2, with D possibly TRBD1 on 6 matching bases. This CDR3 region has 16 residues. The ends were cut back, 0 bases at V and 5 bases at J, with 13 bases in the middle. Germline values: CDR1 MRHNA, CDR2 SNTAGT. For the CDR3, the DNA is TGTGCCAGCAGTGACTCGTCCCAGGGGAGAACCGGGGAGCTGTTTTTT. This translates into CASSDSSQGRTGELFF.

The CDR3 DNA follows: TGTGCCAGCTCACCACCGCATAGCCCTATGAACACTGAAGCTTTCTTT. It specifies CASSPPHSPMNTEAFF. The chain couples TRBV18 to TRBJ1-1; no clear D gene. The germline gives CDR1 KGHSH, CDR2 LQKENI. CDR3 size: 16 residues. V dropped 0 bases and J dropped 0 bases, with 11 bases sitting between them.

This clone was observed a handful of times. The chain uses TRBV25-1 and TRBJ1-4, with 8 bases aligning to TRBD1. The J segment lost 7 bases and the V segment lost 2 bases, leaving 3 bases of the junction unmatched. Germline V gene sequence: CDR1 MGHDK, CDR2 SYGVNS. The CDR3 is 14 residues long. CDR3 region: CASSERTGSEKLFF. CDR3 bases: TGTGCCAGCAGTGAACGGACAGGGAGTGAAAAACTGTTTTTT. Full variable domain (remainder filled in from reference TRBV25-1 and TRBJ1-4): EADIYQTPRYLVIGTGKKITLECSQTMGHDKMYWYQQDPGMELHLIHYSYGVNSTEKGDLSSESTVSRIRTEHFPLTLESARPSHTSQYLCASSERTGSEKLFFGSGTQLSVL.

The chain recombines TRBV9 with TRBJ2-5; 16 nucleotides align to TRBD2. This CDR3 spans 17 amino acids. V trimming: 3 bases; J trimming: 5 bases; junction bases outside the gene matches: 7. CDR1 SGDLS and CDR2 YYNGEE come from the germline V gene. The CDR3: CASSAGLAGGIGETQYF. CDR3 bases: TGTGCCAGCAGCGCGGGACTAGCGGGGGGGATAGGCGAGACCCAGTACTTC.

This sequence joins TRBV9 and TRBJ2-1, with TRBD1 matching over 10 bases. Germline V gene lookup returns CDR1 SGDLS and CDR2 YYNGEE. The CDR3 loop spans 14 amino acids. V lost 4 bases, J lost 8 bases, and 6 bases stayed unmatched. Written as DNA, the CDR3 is TGTGCCAGCAGCCTGATGACAGGGGGCGATGAGCAGTTCTTC. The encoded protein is CASSLMTGGDEQFF.

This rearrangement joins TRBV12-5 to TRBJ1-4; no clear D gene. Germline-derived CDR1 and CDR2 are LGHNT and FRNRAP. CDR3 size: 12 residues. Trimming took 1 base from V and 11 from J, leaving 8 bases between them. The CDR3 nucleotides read TGTGCTAGTGGTTTGGGTAGGGAGAAACTGTTTTTT. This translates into CASGLGREKLFF.

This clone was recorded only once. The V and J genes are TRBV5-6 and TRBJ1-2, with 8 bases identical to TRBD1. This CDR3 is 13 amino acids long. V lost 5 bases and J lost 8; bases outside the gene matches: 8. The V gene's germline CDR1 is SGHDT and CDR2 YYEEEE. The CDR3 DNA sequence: TGTGCCAGCAGTGTGACAGGGGCTGGAGGCTACACCTTC. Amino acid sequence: CASSVTGAGGYTF.

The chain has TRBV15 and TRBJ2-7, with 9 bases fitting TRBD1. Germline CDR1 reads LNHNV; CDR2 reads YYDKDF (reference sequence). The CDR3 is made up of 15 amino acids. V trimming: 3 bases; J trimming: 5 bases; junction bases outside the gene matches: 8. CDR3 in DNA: TGTGCCACCAGCAGGGCGGGACAGGGATTCGACGAGCAGTACTTC. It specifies CATSRAGQGFDEQYF.

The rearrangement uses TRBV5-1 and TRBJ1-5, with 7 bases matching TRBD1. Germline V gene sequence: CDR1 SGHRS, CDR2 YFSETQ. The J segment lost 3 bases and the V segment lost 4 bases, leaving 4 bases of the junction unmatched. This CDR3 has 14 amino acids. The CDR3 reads CASSPGTVNQPQHF. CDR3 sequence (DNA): TGCGCCAGCAGCCCGGGGACAGTCAATCAGCCCCAGCATTTT.

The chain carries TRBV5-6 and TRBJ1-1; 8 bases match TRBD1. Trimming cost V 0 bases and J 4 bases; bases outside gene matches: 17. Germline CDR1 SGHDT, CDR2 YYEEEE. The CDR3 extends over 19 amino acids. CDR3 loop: CASSLGQGALIGPGTEAFF. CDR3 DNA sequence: TGTGCCAGCAGCTTGGGGCAGGGGGCGCTTATTGGGCCGGGCACTGAAGCTTTCTTT.

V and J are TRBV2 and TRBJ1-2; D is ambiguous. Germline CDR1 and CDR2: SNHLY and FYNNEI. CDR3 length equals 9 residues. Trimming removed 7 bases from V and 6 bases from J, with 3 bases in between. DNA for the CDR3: TGTGCCAGCACAGATGGCTACACCTTC. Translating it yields CASTDGYTF.

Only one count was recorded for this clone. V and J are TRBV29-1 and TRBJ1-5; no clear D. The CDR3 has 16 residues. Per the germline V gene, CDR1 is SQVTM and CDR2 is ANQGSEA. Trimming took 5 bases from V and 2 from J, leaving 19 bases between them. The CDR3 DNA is TGCAGCGTTCCCCCGGGCGGGGTGAGGCGCAATCAGCCCCAGCATTTT. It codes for CSVPPGGVRRNQPQHF.

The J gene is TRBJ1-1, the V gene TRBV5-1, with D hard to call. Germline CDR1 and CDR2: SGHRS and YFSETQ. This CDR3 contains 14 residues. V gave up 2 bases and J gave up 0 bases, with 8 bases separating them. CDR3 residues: CASSFTDMNTEAFF. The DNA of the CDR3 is TGCGCCAGCAGCTTCACAGACATGAACACTGAAGCTTTCTTT.

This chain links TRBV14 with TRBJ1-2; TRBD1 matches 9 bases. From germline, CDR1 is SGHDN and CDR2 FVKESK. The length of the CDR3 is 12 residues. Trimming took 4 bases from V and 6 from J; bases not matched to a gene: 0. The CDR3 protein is CASSRDRDGYTF. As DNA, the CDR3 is TGTGCCAGCAGCCGGGACAGGGATGGCTACACCTTC.

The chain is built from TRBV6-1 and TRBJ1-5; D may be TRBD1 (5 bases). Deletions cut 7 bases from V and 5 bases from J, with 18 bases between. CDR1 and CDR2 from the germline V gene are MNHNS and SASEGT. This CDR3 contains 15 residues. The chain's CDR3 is CASTAEGVGYQPQHF. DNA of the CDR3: TGTGCCAGCACAGCAGAAGGGGTAGGCTATCAGCCCCAGCATTTT.

CDR3 sequence reads: CASSLGTLPQHF. The CDR3 DNA reads TGTGCCAGCAGCTTGGGAACTCTACCCCAGCATTTT. The genes are TRBV5-6 and TRBJ1-5, with D unresolved. CDR3 length: 12 amino acids. Trimming removed 0 bases at V and 10 bases at J, with 8 bases between. Germline V gene lookup returns CDR1 SGHDT and CDR2 YYEEEE.

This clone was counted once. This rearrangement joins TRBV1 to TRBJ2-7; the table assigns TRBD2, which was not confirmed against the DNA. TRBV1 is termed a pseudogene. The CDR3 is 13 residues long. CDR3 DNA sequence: TGCCCACCGGGAGGCTTCCATAGGTACGAGCAGTACTTC. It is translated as CPPGGFHRYEQYF.

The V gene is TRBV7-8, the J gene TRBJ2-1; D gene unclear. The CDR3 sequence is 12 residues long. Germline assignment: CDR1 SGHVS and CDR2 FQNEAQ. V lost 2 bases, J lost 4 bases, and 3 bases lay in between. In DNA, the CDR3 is TGTGCCAGCAGCTTATCTTACAATGAGCAGTTCTTC. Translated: CASSLSYNEQFF. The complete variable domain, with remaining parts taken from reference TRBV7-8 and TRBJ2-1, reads GAGVSQSPRYKVAKRGQDVALRCDPISGHVSLFWYQQALGQGPEFLTYFQNEAQLDKSGLPSDRFFAERPEGSVSTLKIQRTQQEDSAVYLCASSLSYNEQFFGPGTRLTVL.